These 11 T cell receptor delta chains came from one sample sequenced in a study of γδ T cells in repeated Plasmodium falciparum infection (dated by TCRdb to about 2021). The method was multiplex PCR. The run used an Illumina MiSeq. TCRdb called clones afresh from the public reads with CATT; identical DNA rows were later merged. For this sample the table gives 53,000 or so delta-chain clones, of which 1.9% were detected only once. Approximately 24% of the sample is taken by the ten largest. Vgamma9/Vdelta2+ and Vdelta2-negative gammadelta T cell populations were flow-sorted from peripheral blood mononuclear cells for bulk TCR repertoire analysis. The sample consisted of gamma-delta T cells from blood. The receptors stem from a pool of human donors (malaria-infected and uninfected, not separated).

Note on this clone: The translation of this DNA and the TCRdb protein of a much larger clone differ at residue 3, probably owing to a read error; the protein shown here is translated from the DNA. The rearrangement joins TRDV3 to TRDJ1, with D possibly being TRDD3 (6 bases). No J gene was available from TCRdb, and it was assigned here by a germline match of the DNA. V was pared by 4 bases and J by 0 bases, with 33 bases between. Germline V CDR1 and CDR2: TVYSNPD, GDNSRS (reference sequence). The CDR3 contains 20 residues. CDR3 in amino acids: CASPQLRIGGPRKYTDKLIF. The CDR3 region has the DNA TGTGCCTCTCCACAACTACGCATTGGGGGTCCACGAAAGTACACCGATAAACTCATCTTT.

Note on this clone: TCRdb's protein, taken from a much larger clone, differs from this DNA's translation at residue 19, likely owing to a read error; the protein displayed comes from the DNA. V usage is TRDV1 and J usage is TRDJ1; the match to TRDD3 covers 10 bases. The J gene comes from matching the DNA to germline here; TCRdb lacks it. CDR1 is TSWWSYY, CDR2 QGS, per germline. Germline trimming cut 0 bases from V and 1 base from J; bases unmatched to any gene: 29. The CDR3 consists of 25 residues. CDR3 sequence reads: CALGELLRGATLLGDYWGCTDKLIF. In nucleotides, the CDR3 is TGTGCTCTTGGGGAACTTTTGAGAGGAGCTACTTTACTGGGGGATTACTGGGGGTGCACCGATAAACTCATCTTT.

Remarks on this clone: TCRdb assigns this DNA the protein of a much larger clone, which departs from its translation at residue 14; this likely reflects a read error, and the protein shown comes from translating the DNA. Other DNA variants within this sample encode the same CDR3. The chain recombines TRDV1 with TRDJ1; a possible D gene is TRDD2 (7 bases). TCRdb does not report a J gene; here it was assigned by matching the DNA to germline references. The CDR3 is made up of 21 amino acids. With 5 bases removed from V and 0 bases from J, the gap between germline ends came to 31 bases. Germline CDR1 is TSWWSYY and CDR2 is QGS. The CDR3 is CALGRLLPLLGIPLYTDKLIF. CDR3 nucleotides: TGTGCTCTTGGGCGTCTCCTTCCTTTATTGGGGATCCCCCTGTACACCGATAAACTCATCTTT.

This clone was found a few times. TCRdb's protein for this DNA is that of a much larger clone and differs from the translation at residue 5, likely a read error; the protein shown is the DNA translation. The V gene is TRAV38-2/DV8, the J gene TRDJ1; 13 bases are a match to TRDD3. In the absence of a J gene in TCRdb, the DNA was matched to germline to assign it here. Germline V gene data show CDR1 as TSESDYY and CDR2 as QEAYKQQN. The CDR3 extends over 27 amino acids. Trimming removed 4 bases from V and 0 bases from J; junction bases left unmatched: 36. The CDR3 coding sequence is TGTGCTTATAGGGACCCTTCCGTGGTTAGGATCAAAAATTATCACTGGGGGATACGCTTTTACACCGATAAACTCATCTTT. It is translated as CAYRDPSVVRIKNYHWGIRFYTDKLIF.

A remark on this clone: The protein recorded in TCRdb matches a much larger clone and deviates from this DNA's translation at residue 13, suggesting a read error; the protein here is obtained by translating the DNA. The chain joins TRDV1 to TRDJ1; the match to TRDD3 covers 10 bases. The J gene, not given by TCRdb, was assigned here from a germline match of the nucleotide sequence. V dropped 1 base and J dropped 1; count of bases not matched to a gene: 27. Germline CDR1 reads TSWWSYY; CDR2 reads QGS. The CDR3 consists of 24 residues. The CDR3 spells CALGEPGKLPQTHWGIRGTDKLIF. In nucleotides, the CDR3 is TGTGCTCTTGGGGAACCGGGTAAGCTTCCTCAAACGCACTGGGGGATTAGGGGCACCGATAAACTCATCTTT.

Note on this clone: The TCRdb protein, from a much larger clone, departs from this DNA's translation at residue 3, likely by read error; the protein shown derives from the DNA. In nucleotides, the CDR3 is TGTGCTCCTGGGGCCCTCGTAGGATTCACCGATAAACTCATCTTT. Its protein is CAPGALVGFTDKLIF. The rearrangement uses TRDV1 and TRDJ1; TRDD3 might be the D (6 bases). CDR3 length equals 15 residues. The V gene's germline CDR1 is TSWWSYY and CDR2 QGS.

A few counts support this clone. The protein in TCRdb stems from a much larger clone and differs at residue 3 from this DNA's translation, likely a read error; here the protein is translated from the DNA. The chain carries TRDV1 and TRDJ1; 9 bases align to TRDD2. No J gene is reported in TCRdb; it was inferred here by comparing the DNA with germline. The germline gives CDR1 TSWWSYY, CDR2 QGS. The length of the CDR3 is 24 residues. The chain's CDR3 is CAIGDGAFLRAMRGTSNRPDKLIF. The CDR3 region has the DNA TGTGCTATTGGGGATGGCGCCTTCCTACGAGCCATGCGGGGGACTTCCAACCGGCCCGATAAACTCATCTTT.

This clone was counted between two and nine times. A read error is the likely source, as a far larger clone sits one nucleotide away. Additional DNA sequences in this sample encode the identical CDR3. The chain joins TRDV1 to TRDJ1; unclear D gene. CDR1 is TSWWSYY and CDR2 is QGS in the germline V gene. V lost 9 bases to trimming and J lost 1 base, with 39 bases between them. The CDR3 spans 22 residues. The CDR3 sequence: CALLQRPFYFPPHPSSTDKLIF. As DNA, the CDR3 is TGTGCTCTGCTTCAGCGACCCTTTTATTTCCCCCCCCATCCCTCATCCACCGATAAACTCATCTTT.

In regard to this clone: A far larger clone is one nucleotide away, so this likely arose from a read error. Other nucleotide sequences in the sample specify the same CDR3. The chain has TRDV3 and TRDJ1, with 13 bases fitting TRDD3. Because TCRdb records no J gene, it was assigned here through a match of the DNA to germline. The ends lost 5 bases at V and 4 bases at J; junction bases unmatched: 28. Germline CDR1 is TVYSNPD and CDR2 is GDNSRS (reference sequence). The CDR3 is made up of 21 amino acids. The chain's CDR3 is CATYLPSLYWGIRGFFDKLIF. As DNA, the CDR3 is TGTGCCACCTACCTTCCTTCTCTCTACTGGGGGATACGCGGTTTTTTCGATAAACTCATCTTT.

V and J are TRDV1 and TRDJ1, with 7 bases fitting TRDD3. The J gene is not listed in TCRdb, so it was assigned here from a DNA match to germline. The CDR3 length is 20 residues. Germline CDR1 is TSWWSYY and CDR2 is QGS. The V gene end was trimmed by 5 bases and the J gene end by 0 bases; junction bases not matched to a gene: 21. The CDR3 loop is CALGSCLPYWGATYTDKLIF. CDR3 sequence (DNA): TGTGCTCTTGGGTCCTGCCTGCCGTACTGGGGAGCTACGTACACCGATAAACTCATCTTT.

This clone has a handful of counts. The TCRdb record carries a much larger clone's protein, which differs from this DNA's translation at residue 4; a read error is the likely cause, and the protein listed here is the DNA translation. The rearrangement links TRDV2 to TRDJ1, with 11 bases lining up with TRDD3. No J gene is reported in TCRdb; it was inferred here by comparing the DNA with germline. This CDR3 has 17 residues. Per the germline V gene, CDR1 is GEAIGNYY and CDR2 is EKD. DNA of the CDR3: TGTGCCTGTGTCACCGGTGATGGGGGATACGCTGGGGCTAAACTCATCTTT. Protein: CACVTGDGGYAGAKLIF.